The rows below give T cell receptor beta chains drawn from one sample of a study of early T cells in non-severe SARS-CoV-2 infection. TCRdb reanalysed the 5' RACE reads using MiXCR and keeps one entry per CDR3 protein. The sample comprises some 64,000 distinct CDR3 sequences, about 13% of which are singletons, and about 8.3% rests with the top ten. The sequenced sample consisted of whole blood. The receptors come from an adult who was a healthcare worker with PCR-confirmed SARS-CoV-2 infection or an uninfected control (not recorded which). Each CDR3 is given with its conserved first and last residue. D genes are given only for firm matches. Not all rows give a size; the values are once, few, many and, for expanded clones, a class.

v_call: TRBV5-1; d_call: TRBD1; clone_size: few; j_call: TRBJ1-2; cdr3_aa: CASSSGQLHGYTF; cdr3_nt: TGCGCCAGCAGCTCGGGACAGCTTCATGGCTACACCTTC
v_call: TRBV13; d_call: NA; clone_size: NA; j_call: TRBJ2-3; cdr3_aa: CASSLQAQSTDTQYF; cdr3_nt: TGTGCCAGCAGCTTACAAGCGCAGAGCACAGATACGCAGTATTTT
v_call: TRBV12-3/TRBV12-4; d_call: NA; clone_size: few; j_call: TRBJ1-5; cdr3_aa: CANSLSAGQPQHF; cdr3_nt: TGTGCCAACAGTTTATCGGCGGGGCAGCCCCAGCATTTT
v_call: TRBV14; d_call: NA; clone_size: many; j_call: TRBJ2-1; cdr3_aa: CASSQDFGEQFF; cdr3_nt: TGTGCCAGCAGCCAAGATTTCGGTGAGCAGTTCTTC
v_call: TRBV10-3; d_call: NA; clone_size: NA; j_call: TRBJ1-1; cdr3_aa: CASGAGTEAFF; cdr3_nt: TGTGCCAGTGGGGCGGGCACTGAAGCTTTCTTT
v_call: TRBV20-1; d_call: NA; clone_size: few; j_call: TRBJ1-5; cdr3_aa: CSARRGGDQPQHF; cdr3_nt: TGCAGTGCCCGCCGGGGTGGGGATCAGCCCCAGCATTTT
v_call: TRBV28; d_call: TRBD2; clone_size: many; j_call: TRBJ2-1; cdr3_aa: CASSLPRGSSYNEQFF; cdr3_nt: TGTGCCAGCAGTTTACCTCGCGGGAGCTCCTACAATGAGCAGTTCTTC
v_call: TRBV5-4; d_call: NA; clone_size: NA; j_call: TRBJ2-3; cdr3_aa: CASSQYTDTQYF; cdr3_nt: TGTGCCAGCAGCCAGTACACAGATACGCAGTATTTT
v_call: TRBV19; d_call: TRBD1; clone_size: few; j_call: TRBJ1-2; cdr3_aa: CASSAPGQGAPGYTF; cdr3_nt: TGTGCCAGTAGTGCCCCGGGACAGGGGGCGCCTGGCTACACCTTC
v_call: TRBV29-1; d_call: NA; clone_size: many; j_call: TRBJ1-1; cdr3_aa: CSVEGERFRNLRNTEAFF; cdr3_nt: TGCAGCGTTGAAGGTGAAAGATTCCGAAACTTGAGGAACACTGAAGCTTTCTTT
v_call: TRBV29-1; d_call: TRBD1; clone_size: few; j_call: TRBJ1-2; cdr3_aa: CSLDRVDGYTF; cdr3_nt: TGCAGCCTGGACAGGGTCGATGGCTACACCTTC
v_call: TRBV28; d_call: TRBD1; clone_size: few; j_call: TRBJ1-5; cdr3_aa: CASSLRTGRGQPQHF; cdr3_nt: TGTGCCAGCAGCTTAAGGACAGGGCGGGGGCAGCCCCAGCATTTT
v_call: TRBV19; d_call: TRBD2; clone_size: many; j_call: TRBJ2-1; cdr3_aa: CASSSSLGGGIAGNNEQFF; cdr3_nt: TGTGCCAGTAGCTCATCCCTGGGGGGCGGAATAGCGGGGAACAATGAGCAGTTCTTC
v_call: TRBV20-1; d_call: TRBD2; clone_size: NA; j_call: TRBJ2-7; cdr3_aa: CTWLAGNYEQYF; cdr3_nt: TGCACCTGGCTAGCGGGAAACTACGAGCAGTACTTC
v_call: TRBV10-3; d_call: TRBD2; clone_size: NA; j_call: TRBJ2-3; cdr3_aa: CAIRSSGDSTDTQYF; cdr3_nt: TGTGCCATCAGATCTAGCGGGGATAGCACAGATACGCAGTATTTT
v_call: TRBV11-1; d_call: NA; clone_size: many; j_call: TRBJ2-5; cdr3_aa: CASSPGRNQETQYF; cdr3_nt: TGTGCCAGCAGCCCGGGACGGAATCAAGAGACCCAGTACTTC
v_call: TRBV6-6; d_call: TRBD2; clone_size: few; j_call: TRBJ2-7; cdr3_aa: CASRNGGSVYEQYF; cdr3_nt: TGTGCCAGCAGGAACGGGGGGTCTGTCTACGAGCAGTACTTC
v_call: TRBV2; d_call: NA; clone_size: many; j_call: TRBJ1-3; cdr3_aa: CASRATVSGNTIYF; cdr3_nt: TGTGCCAGCAGAGCGACAGTCTCTGGAAACACCATATATTTT
v_call: TRBV6-2/TRBV6-3; d_call: NA; clone_size: few; j_call: TRBJ2-7; cdr3_aa: CASSNGFPYEQYF; cdr3_nt: TGTGCCAGCAGTAATGGGTTCCCCTACGAGCAGTACTTC
v_call: TRBV12-3/TRBV12-4; d_call: NA; clone_size: many; j_call: TRBJ1-2; cdr3_aa: CASSLANTGYGYTF; cdr3_nt: TGTGCCAGCAGCCTCGCCAACACAGGGTATGGCTACACCTTC
v_call: TRBV5-5; d_call: NA; clone_size: NA; j_call: TRBJ2-7; cdr3_aa: CASSLSWDSYEQYF; cdr3_nt: TGTGCCAGCAGCTTGTCCTGGGATTCCTACGAGCAGTACTTC
v_call: TRBV10-3; d_call: NA; clone_size: many; j_call: TRBJ2-7; cdr3_aa: CAIRHLSSGEQYF; cdr3_nt: TGTGCCATCAGGCACCTAAGCTCGGGAGAGCAGTACTTC
v_call: TRBV9; d_call: NA; clone_size: NA; j_call: TRBJ2-5; cdr3_aa: CASSAFSGEETQYF; cdr3_nt: TGTGCCAGCAGCGCATTTAGCGGAGAAGAGACCCAGTACTTC
v_call: TRBV7-6; d_call: NA; clone_size: few; j_call: TRBJ2-5; cdr3_aa: CASSGVGKQETQYF; cdr3_nt: TGTGCCAGCAGCGGCGTAGGGAAGCAAGAGACCCAGTACTTC
v_call: TRBV5-4; d_call: NA; clone_size: few; j_call: TRBJ2-3; cdr3_aa: CASSLASDYQDTQYF; cdr3_nt: TGTGCCAGCAGCTTGGCGTCCGACTACCAAGATACGCAGTATTTT
v_call: TRBV20-1; d_call: NA; clone_size: many; j_call: TRBJ2-1; cdr3_aa: CSVSEYNEQFF; cdr3_nt: TGCAGCGTCAGCGAGTACAATGAGCAGTTCTTC
v_call: TRBV28; d_call: NA; clone_size: many; j_call: TRBJ1-2; cdr3_aa: CASSPDDTGYTF; cdr3_nt: TGTGCCAGCAGTCCCGACGATACTGGCTACACCTTC
v_call: TRBV5-4; d_call: TRBD1; clone_size: few; j_call: TRBJ2-5; cdr3_aa: CASSSRDRGIWTQYF; cdr3_nt: TGTGCCAGCAGCTCCCGGGACAGGGGGATTTGGACCCAGTACTTC
v_call: TRBV27; d_call: NA; clone_size: NA; j_call: TRBJ2-3; cdr3_aa: CASSLSSFRGGTDTQYF; cdr3_nt: TGTGCCAGCAGTTTATCTTCATTCAGGGGTGGCACAGATACGCAGTATTTT
v_call: TRBV11-1; d_call: TRBD2; clone_size: NA; j_call: TRBJ2-1; cdr3_aa: CASSYRGLAHEQFF; cdr3_nt: TGTGCCAGCAGCTACCGGGGACTAGCGCATGAGCAGTTCTTC
v_call: TRBV20-1; d_call: NA; clone_size: many; j_call: TRBJ2-1; cdr3_aa: CSAPTWNEQFF; cdr3_nt: TGCAGTGCCCCGACGTGGAATGAGCAGTTCTTC
v_call: TRBV11-1; d_call: NA; clone_size: few; j_call: TRBJ1-1; cdr3_aa: CASSLVPGMNTEAFF; cdr3_nt: TGTGCCAGCAGCTTAGTTCCGGGAATGAACACTGAAGCTTTCTTT
v_call: TRBV14; d_call: NA; clone_size: NA; j_call: TRBJ2-3; cdr3_aa: CASRRGVTTDTQYF; cdr3_nt: TGTGCCAGCAGACGGGGTGTAACTACAGATACGCAGTATTTT
v_call: TRBV28; d_call: NA; clone_size: NA; j_call: TRBJ2-7; cdr3_aa: CASSLILVGGYEQYF; cdr3_nt: TGTGCCAGCAGTTTAATACTGGTGGGCGGCTACGAGCAGTACTTC
v_call: TRBV6-2/TRBV6-3; d_call: NA; clone_size: few; j_call: TRBJ2-2; cdr3_aa: CASSPHAGELFF; cdr3_nt: TGTGCCAGCAGTCCCCATGCCGGGGAGCTGTTTTTT
v_call: TRBV7-2; d_call: NA; clone_size: many; j_call: TRBJ2-2; cdr3_aa: CASSLSRPNTGELFF; cdr3_nt: TGTGCCAGCAGCTTATCGCGGCCGAACACCGGGGAGCTGTTTTTT
v_call: TRBV3-1; d_call: NA; clone_size: NA; j_call: TRBJ1-2; cdr3_aa: CASSHRIVSGADGYTF; cdr3_nt: TGTGCCAGCAGCCATCGTATAGTATCGGGCGCAGATGGCTACACCTTC
v_call: TRBV7-2; d_call: TRBD2; clone_size: NA; j_call: TRBJ2-3; cdr3_aa: CASSLGAGGIDTQYF; cdr3_nt: TGTGCCAGCAGCTTAGGAGCGGGAGGTATAGATACGCAGTATTTT
v_call: TRBV20-1; d_call: TRBD2; clone_size: few; j_call: TRBJ2-7; cdr3_aa: CSAEAGGPHEQYF; cdr3_nt: TGCAGTGCTGAGGCGGGAGGGCCCCACGAGCAGTACTTC
v_call: TRBV9; d_call: NA; clone_size: NA; j_call: TRBJ2-1; cdr3_aa: CASSPHPGDTHYNEQFF; cdr3_nt: TGTGCCAGCAGCCCCCACCCAGGGGACACACACTACAATGAGCAGTTCTTC
v_call: TRBV9; d_call: NA; clone_size: NA; j_call: TRBJ2-7; cdr3_aa: CASSVTHTSYEQYF; cdr3_nt: TGTGCCAGCAGCGTAACTCACACCTCCTACGAGCAGTACTTC
v_call: TRBV13; d_call: NA; clone_size: few; j_call: TRBJ2-1; cdr3_aa: CASSLSRTEQFF; cdr3_nt: TGTGCCAGCAGCTTATCCCGCACTGAGCAGTTCTTC
v_call: TRBV21-1; d_call: NA; clone_size: few; j_call: TRBJ2-7; cdr3_aa: CASTQTSASYEQYF; cdr3_nt: TGTGCCAGCACTCAGACTAGCGCCTCCTACGAGCAGTACTTC
v_call: TRBV7-9; d_call: NA; clone_size: few; j_call: TRBJ1-1; cdr3_aa: CASTPPGTEAFF; cdr3_nt: TGTGCCAGCACCCCGCCTGGCACTGAAGCTTTCTTT
v_call: TRBV9; d_call: NA; clone_size: few; j_call: TRBJ2-1; cdr3_aa: CASSTQGTEQFF; cdr3_nt: TGTGCCAGCAGCACCCAGGGAACCGAGCAGTTCTTC
v_call: TRBV20-1; d_call: NA; clone_size: NA; j_call: TRBJ2-3; cdr3_aa: CSARAPLGTDTQYF; cdr3_nt: TGCAGTGCTAGAGCCCCGTTGGGGACAGATACGCAGTATTTT
v_call: TRBV7-9; d_call: TRBD2; clone_size: NA; j_call: TRBJ2-1; cdr3_aa: CASSPSGTSGYNEQFF; cdr3_nt: TGTGCCAGCAGCCCGAGCGGGACTAGCGGATACAATGAGCAGTTCTTC
v_call: TRBV29-1; d_call: NA; clone_size: NA; j_call: TRBJ2-3; cdr3_aa: CSVVTVTDTQYF; cdr3_nt: TGCAGCGTTGTAACTGTCACAGATACGCAGTATTTT